These 7 T cell receptor beta chains were sequenced from one sample in a study of cytomegalovirus exposure and HLA in healthy donors. The data were produced by immunoSEQ multiplex PCR, yet TCRdb's version contains in-frame clones alone and is incomplete. The sample has 92,000 or so clones, roughly 96% seen once; the top ten hold 0.6% to 0.95%. Input material: PBMCs. The receptors originated from a man between 18 and 35 years old in good health and CMV-seronegative.

The chain is built from TRBV15 and TRBJ2-3; D is ambiguous. This CDR3 spans 13 amino acids. V was trimmed by 5 bases and J by 0 bases, leaving 6 bases between them. CDR1 is LNHNV, CDR2 YYDKDF, per germline (reference sequence). DNA for the CDR3: TGTGCCACCAGCTATCGGAGCACAGATACGCAGTATTTT. Translation gives CATSYRSTDTQYF.

The chain uses TRBV7-7 and TRBJ2-2; TRBD2 matches at 7 bases. Germline lookup yields CDR1 SSHAT and CDR2 FNYEAQ (reference sequence). CDR3 length equals 13 residues. The CDR3, as DNA: TGTGCTAGTTTTTCTAGCGGCACCGGGGAGCTGTTTTTT. This encodes CASFSSGTGELFF.

The V gene is TRBV5-1, the J gene TRBJ1-1, with TRBD1 as a possible D gene (6 bases). Germline values: CDR1 SGHRS, CDR2 YFSETQ. Trimming stripped 4 bases from V and 6 bases from J, with 16 bases between. The CDR3 covers 14 residues. CDR3 region: CASSPTAQGSEAFF. The CDR3 nucleotides read TGCGCCAGCAGCCCGACTGCACAGGGTTCTGAAGCTTTCTTT. The whole variable domain, filled in from reference TRBV5-1 and TRBJ1-1, reads KAGVTQTPRYLIKTRGQQVTLSCSPISGHRSVSWYQQTPGQGLQFLFEYFSETQRNKGNFPGRFSGRQFSNSRSEMNVSTLELGDSALYLCASSPTAQGSEAFFGQGTRLTVV.

The chain recombines TRBV2 with TRBJ2-4, with 9 bases lining up with TRBD2. V dropped 9 bases and J dropped 5; count of bases not matched to a gene: 8. This CDR3 contains 14 residues. The germline V gene encodes CDR1 SNHLY and CDR2 FYNNEI. The CDR3 DNA sequence: TGTGCCAGTCCGGGACTAGCTGGTGAAAACATTCAGTACTTC. Translation gives CASPGLAGENIQYF.

The genes are TRBV7-6 and TRBJ2-7; unclear D gene. This CDR3 spans 14 amino acids. Trimming stripped 2 bases from V and 7 bases from J, with 15 bases between. The V gene's germline CDR1 is SGHVS and CDR2 FNYEAQ. The CDR3 is CASSLRISPREQYF. CDR3 DNA: TGTGCCAGCAGCTTACGAATCAGCCCTAGGGAGCAGTACTTC.

The chain has TRBV28 and TRBJ2-7, with D tentatively TRBD1 (6 bases). Trimming took off 3 bases at V and 3 bases at J, with 15 bases between the two ends. Per the germline V gene, CDR1 is MDHEN and CDR2 is SYDVKM. The CDR3 contains 15 residues. CDR3 protein: CASSFRGRVSYEQYF. The CDR3 bases are TGTGCCAGCAGTTTCAGGGGAAGGGTTAGCTACGAGCAGTACTTC.

The chain employs TRBV19 and TRBJ2-1, with 9 nucleotides matching TRBD2. Germline-derived CDR1 and CDR2 are LNHDA and SQIVND (reference sequence). The CDR3 has 15 amino acids. V trimming: 5 bases; J trimming: 9 bases; junction bases outside the gene matches: 11. CDR3 region: CASSLKREAWGEQFF. As DNA, the CDR3 is TGTGCCAGTAGTTTGAAGCGGGAGGCATGGGGTGAGCAGTTCTTC.